Listed below are T cell receptor beta chains from one sample, sequenced in a study of early stage breast cancer tumors. Data came from immunoSEQ multiplex PCR; TCRdb stores just in-frame clones and leaves some out. Among roughly 30,000 clones listed, around three fifths were seen once. The sample comprised breast tumor tissue. The receptors were gathered from a person aged 45-60 years with breast cancer. Both conserved end residues are part of each CDR3. The D gene is left open where the match is weak. Only part of the rows carry a size: once, few, many, or a class if the clone is expanded.

12	TRBV7-2	few	-	TRBJ2-7	CASSLSNYEQYF	TGTGCCAGCAGCTTGAGTAATTACGAGCAGTACTTC
12	TRBV9	-	-	TRBJ2-3	CASSTWTDTQYF	TGTGCCAGCAGTACCTGGACAGATACGCAGTATTTT
13	TRBV12-5	few	-	TRBJ2-3	CASGLKFSDTQYF	TGTGCTAGTGGTTTGAAGTTTTCGGATACGCAGTATTTT
15	TRBV18	few	TRBD2	TRBJ2-7	CASSLTSGRTYEQYF	TGTGCCAGCTCACTGACTAGCGGGAGGACCTACGAGCAGTACTTC
11	TRBV7-3	-	-	TRBJ2-5	CASSPQETQYF	TGTGCCAGCAGCCCACAGGAGACCCAGTACTTC
14	TRBV29-1	-	-	TRBJ2-1	CSVVQADSYNEQFF	TGCAGCGTTGTTCAAGCGGACTCCTACAATGAGCAGTTCTTC
14	TRBV29-1	few	-	TRBJ1-2	CSVVGGDGVYGYTF	TGCAGCGTTGTCGGAGGGGACGGCGTCTATGGCTACACCTTC
13	TRBV25-1	once	-	TRBJ2-1	CASSELGYDEQFF	TGTGCCAGCAGTGAATTGGGTTACGATGAGCAGTTCTTC
15	TRBV6-1	-	TRBD1	TRBJ2-1	CASKQGTGDYNEQFF	TGTGCCAGCAAGCAGGGGACAGGGGACTACAATGAGCAGTTCTTC
16	TRBV4-3	few	TRBD2	TRBJ2-1	CASSQHSGRTYNEQFF	TGCGCCAGCAGCCAGCACAGCGGGAGAACCTACAATGAGCAGTTCTTC
13	TRBV11-3	-	-	TRBJ2-7	CASSLNIRSEQYF	TGTGCCAGCAGCTTAAACATCCGGAGCGAGCAGTACTTC
14	TRBV6-1	-	-	TRBJ1-5	CASGQFYSNQPQHF	TGTGCCTCCGGACAGTTTTATAGCAATCAGCCCCAGCATTTT
18	TRBV19	-	-	TRBJ1-1	CASSPKDGHHHMNTEAFF	TGTGCCAGTAGTCCGAAGGACGGACACCATCACATGAACACTGAAGCTTTCTTT